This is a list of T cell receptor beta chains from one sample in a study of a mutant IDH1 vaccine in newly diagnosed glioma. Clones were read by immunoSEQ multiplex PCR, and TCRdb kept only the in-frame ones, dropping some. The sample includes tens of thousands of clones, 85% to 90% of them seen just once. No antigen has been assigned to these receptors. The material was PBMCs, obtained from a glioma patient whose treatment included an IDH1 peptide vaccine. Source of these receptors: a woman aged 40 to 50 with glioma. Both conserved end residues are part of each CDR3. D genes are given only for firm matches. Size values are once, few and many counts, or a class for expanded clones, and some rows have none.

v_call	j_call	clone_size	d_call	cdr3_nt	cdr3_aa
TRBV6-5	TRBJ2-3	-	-	TGTGCCAGCAGTTCTTCTCCCGGAGGGGGTACAGATACGCAGTATTTT	CASSSSPGGGTDTQYF
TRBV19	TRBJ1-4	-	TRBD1	TGTGCCAGTAGTAGTCGGAGCAGGGGGCATAGTAGGGAAAAACTGTTTTTT	CASSSRSRGHSREKLFF
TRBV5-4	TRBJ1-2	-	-	TGTGCCAGCAGCTTGGAACAGGGCCGCTATGGCTACACCTTC	CASSLEQGRYGYTF
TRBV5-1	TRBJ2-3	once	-	TGCGCCAGCAGCTCGACTAGACATACGCAGTATTTT	CASSSTRHTQYF
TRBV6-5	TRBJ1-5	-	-	TGTGCCAGCAGAGAAACGGCCCGAGCTAGTCAGCCCCAGCATTTT	CASRETARASQPQHF
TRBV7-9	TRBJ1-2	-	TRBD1	TGTGCCAGCAGCTCAGGGGGGTCTGGCTACACCTTC	CASSSGGSGYTF
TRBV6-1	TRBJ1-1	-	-	TGTGCCAGCAGTGATGAGGTTGCGGCCACTGAAGCTTTCTTT	CASSDEVAATEAFF
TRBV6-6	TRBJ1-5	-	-	TGTGCCAGCACCAACGGGGCAGATCAGCCCCAGCATTTT	CASTNGADQPQHF
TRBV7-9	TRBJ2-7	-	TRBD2	TGTGCCAGCAGCCTGAGCGGGGGATACTACGAGCAGTACTTC	CASSLSGGYYEQYF
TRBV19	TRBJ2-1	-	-	TGTGCCAGTAGTATAGATCACGGCTATGAGCAGTTCTTC	CASSIDHGYEQFF
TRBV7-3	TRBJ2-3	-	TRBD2	TGTGCCAGCAGCTTTGGACTAGAGATGGATACGCAGTATTTT	CASSFGLEMDTQYF
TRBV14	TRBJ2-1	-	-	TGTGCCAGCAGCCCCTCCTGGGCGTTCAATGAGCAGTTCTTC	CASSPSWAFNEQFF
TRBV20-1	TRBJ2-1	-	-	TGCAGTGCTCCCCTCCACAATGAGCAGTTCTTC	CSAPLHNEQFF
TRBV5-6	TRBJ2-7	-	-	TGTGCCAGCAGCTACCAGGGAGTCCCCTACGAGCAGTACTTC	CASSYQGVPYEQYF
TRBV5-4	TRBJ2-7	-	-	TGTGCCAGCAGCTTGGGGGCCGCCTCCTACGAGCAGTACTTC	CASSLGAASYEQYF
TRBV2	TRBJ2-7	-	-	TGTGCCAGCAGTGAGGGTAGGAAGTACTTC	CASSEGRKYF
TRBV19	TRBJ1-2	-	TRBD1	TGTGCCAGTAGTTTGCGACAGGGGGCAGAGTATGGCTACACCTTC	CASSLRQGAEYGYTF
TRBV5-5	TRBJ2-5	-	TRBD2	TGTGCCAGCAGCCCGTCTCCGGGACTAGGTGGGCAAGAGACCCAGTACTTC	CASSPSPGLGGQETQYF
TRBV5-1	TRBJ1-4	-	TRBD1	TGCGCCAGCAGGGAGGGGGCGTCTAATGAAAAACTGTTTTTT	CASREGASNEKLFF
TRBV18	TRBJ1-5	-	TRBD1	TGTGCCAGCTCACCATCCGGGACAGGCAATCAGCCCCAGCATTTT	CASSPSGTGNQPQHF
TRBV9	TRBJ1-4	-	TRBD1	TGTGCCAGCAGCGTAGAAGACAGGGTTAATGAAAAACTGTTTTTT	CASSVEDRVNEKLFF
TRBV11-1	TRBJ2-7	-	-	TGTGCCAGCAGCGCGGACAGCTACGAGCAGTACTTC	CASSADSYEQYF
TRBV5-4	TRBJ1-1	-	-	TGTGCCAGCAGTTCGTCCGGGCGGACTGAAGCTTTCTTT	CASSSSGRTEAFF
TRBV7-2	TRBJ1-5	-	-	TGTGCCAGCAGCACTCAGGGCAATCAGCCCCAGCATTTT	CASSTQGNQPQHF
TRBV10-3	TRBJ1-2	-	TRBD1	TGTGCCATCAGTGAGTCAACCAGGGGGGTCAACTATGGCTACACCTTC	CAISESTRGVNYGYTF
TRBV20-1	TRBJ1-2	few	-	TGCAGTGCGCCGCCCCTGGGTGGCTACACCTTC	CSAPPLGGYTF
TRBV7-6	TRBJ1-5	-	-	TGTGCCAGCAGCTTACGGGTAGGTCAGCCCCAGCATTTT	CASSLRVGQPQHF
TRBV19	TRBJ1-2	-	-	TGTGCCAGTAGTAAGACAGGACAGTCTGGCTACACCTTC	CASSKTGQSGYTF
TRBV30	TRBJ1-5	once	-	TGTGCCTGGAGTCTGGCCGACCGGCCCCAGCATTTT	CAWSLADRPQHF
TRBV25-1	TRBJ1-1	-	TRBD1	TGTGCCAGCAGTGGGGACCGAAGGGGACAGATGAACACTGAAGCTTTCTTT	CASSGDRRGQMNTEAFF
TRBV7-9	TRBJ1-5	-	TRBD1	TGTGCCAGCAGCCTGGGACAGGGGGCTTTATATCAGCCCCAGCATTTT	CASSLGQGALYQPQHF
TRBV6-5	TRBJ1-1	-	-	TGTGCCAGCAGATTAGTTATGAACACTGAAGCTTTCTTT	CASRLVMNTEAFF
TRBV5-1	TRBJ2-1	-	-	TGCGCCAGCAGCTCGGACACGAACTCCTACAATGAGCAGTTCTTC	CASSSDTNSYNEQFF
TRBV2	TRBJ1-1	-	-	TGTGCCAGCAGTGTGGACACTGAAGCTTTCTTT	CASSVDTEAFF
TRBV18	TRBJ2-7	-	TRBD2	TGTGCCAGCTCACCAACTAGCGGGGGGGCCTACGAGCAGTACTTC	CASSPTSGGAYEQYF
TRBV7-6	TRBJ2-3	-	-	TGTGCCAGCAGCTTATTCGGGACAGATACGCAGTATTTT	CASSLFGTDTQYF
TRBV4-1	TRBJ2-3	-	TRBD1	TGCGCCAGCAGCCAAAGGACAGGGAGCACAGATACGCAGTATTTT	CASSQRTGSTDTQYF
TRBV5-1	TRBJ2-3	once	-	TGCGCCAGCAGCTTAGGTCGGCCAGATACGCAGTATTTT	CASSLGRPDTQYF
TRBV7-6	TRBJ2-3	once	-	TGTGCCAGCAGCCCCTCAGGGGATACGCAGTATTTT	CASSPSGDTQYF
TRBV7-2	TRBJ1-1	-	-	TGTGCCAGCAGCTTCGGACAGATCACTGAAGCTTTCTTT	CASSFGQITEAFF
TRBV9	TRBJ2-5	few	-	TGTGCCAGCGCCGCGGGGACGGACCAAGAGACCCAGTACTTC	CASAAGTDQETQYF
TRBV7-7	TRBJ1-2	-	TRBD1	TGTGCTAGCAGCTTATGGGCCCACAGGGGAGGTGGCTACACCTTC	CASSLWAHRGGGYTF
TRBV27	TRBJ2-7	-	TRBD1	TGTGCCAGCAGTTTCGGACAGGGGGGCTACGAGCAGTACTTC	CASSFGQGGYEQYF
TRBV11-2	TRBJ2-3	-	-	TGTGCCAGCAGCTTGGGGCAGGGCGCAGATACGCAGTATTTT	CASSLGQGADTQYF
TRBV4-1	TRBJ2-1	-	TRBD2	TGCGCCAGCAGCCAAGGGGGCCTAGCGGGAGGTCCCCGGGCAACTACCTATGAGCAGTTCTTC	CASSQGGLAGGPRATTYEQFF